The T cell receptor beta chain described here comes from a study of shared clonotypes between healthy human individuals. The naive CD8 subset, CD45RO-negative cells positively selected for CCR7, excluded terminally differentiated effector memory CD45RA+ cells. The V end was cut by 1 base, the J end by 4 bases, with 4 bases between. The CDR3 runs 12 residues. From germline, CDR1 is SGHTA and CDR2 FQGNSA. Libraries were prepared by immunoSEQ multiplex PCR; TCRdb keeps only in-frame clonotypes and omits some of them. The table has about 2 million clones, roughly 95% seen once. Sequencing used naive CD8+ T cells sorted from blood. J is TRBJ1-2 and V is TRBV7-2, with D unresolved. This receptor was obtained from a man aged 18 to 29 in good health. CDR3 DNA sequence: TGTGCCAGCAGCTTAGGGGGCTATGGCTACACCTTC. Protein sequence: CASSLGGYGYTF.